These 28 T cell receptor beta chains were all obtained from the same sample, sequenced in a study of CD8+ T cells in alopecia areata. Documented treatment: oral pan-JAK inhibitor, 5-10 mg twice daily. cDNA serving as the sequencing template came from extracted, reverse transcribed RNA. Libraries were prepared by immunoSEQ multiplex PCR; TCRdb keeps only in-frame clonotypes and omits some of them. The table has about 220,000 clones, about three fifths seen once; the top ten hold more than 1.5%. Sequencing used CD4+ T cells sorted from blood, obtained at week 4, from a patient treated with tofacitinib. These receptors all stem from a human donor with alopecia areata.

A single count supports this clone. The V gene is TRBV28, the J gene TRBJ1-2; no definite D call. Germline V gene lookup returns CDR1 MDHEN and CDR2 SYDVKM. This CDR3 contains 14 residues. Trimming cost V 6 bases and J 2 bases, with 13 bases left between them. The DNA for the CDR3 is TGTGCCAGCAGAAAGGGTATAGTGAACTATGGCTACACCTTC. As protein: CASRKGIVNYGYTF.

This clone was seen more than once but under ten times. The CDR3 is CSVVVPGRSEQYF. CDR3 bases: TGCAGCGTTGTTGTTCCAGGGAGGTCCGAGCAGTACTTC. This chain connects TRBV29-1 to TRBJ2-7, with a possible D match to TRBD2 (6 bases). The CDR3 length is 13 residues. The germline gives CDR1 SQVTM, CDR2 ANQGSEA. Trimming shortened V by 4 bases and J by 6 bases, and 16 bases separated the two germline ends.

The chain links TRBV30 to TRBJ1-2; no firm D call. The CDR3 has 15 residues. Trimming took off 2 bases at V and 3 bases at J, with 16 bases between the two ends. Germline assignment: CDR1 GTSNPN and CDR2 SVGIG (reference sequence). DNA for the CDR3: TGTGCCTGGAGTCCTACCAGACCACGACACTATGGCTACACCTTC. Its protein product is CAWSPTRPRHYGYTF. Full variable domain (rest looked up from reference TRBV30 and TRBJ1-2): SQTIHQWPATLVQPVGSPLSLECTVEGTSNPNLYWYRQAAGRGLQLLFYSVGIGQISSEVPQNLSASRPQDRQFILSSKKLLLSDSGFYLCAWSPTRPRHYGYTFGSGTRLTVV.

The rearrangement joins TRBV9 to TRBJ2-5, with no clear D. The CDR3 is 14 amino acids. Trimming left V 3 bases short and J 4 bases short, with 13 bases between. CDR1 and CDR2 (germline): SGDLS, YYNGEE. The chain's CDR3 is CASSAHRQVETQYF. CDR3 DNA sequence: TGTGCCAGCAGCGCCCACCGTCAGGTAGAGACCCAGTACTTC.

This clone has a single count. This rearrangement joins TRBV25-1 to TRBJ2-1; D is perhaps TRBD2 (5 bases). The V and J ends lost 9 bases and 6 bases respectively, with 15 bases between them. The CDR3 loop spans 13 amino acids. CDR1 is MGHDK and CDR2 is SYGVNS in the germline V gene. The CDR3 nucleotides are TGTGCCAGTAAAGGACTCAGAACCAATGAGCAGTTCTTC. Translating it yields CASKGLRTNEQFF. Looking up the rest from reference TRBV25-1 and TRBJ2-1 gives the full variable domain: EADIYQTPRYLVIGTGKKITLECSQTMGHDKMYWYQQDPGMELHLIHYSYGVNSTEKGDLSSESTVSRIRTEHFPLTLESARPSHTSQYLCASKGLRTNEQFFGPGTRLTVL.

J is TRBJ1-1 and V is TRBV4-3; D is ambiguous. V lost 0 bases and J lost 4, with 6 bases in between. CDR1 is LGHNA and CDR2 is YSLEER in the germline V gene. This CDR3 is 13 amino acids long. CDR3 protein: CASSQDRSTEAFF. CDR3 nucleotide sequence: TGCGCCAGCAGCCAAGATCGGAGCACTGAAGCTTTCTTT.

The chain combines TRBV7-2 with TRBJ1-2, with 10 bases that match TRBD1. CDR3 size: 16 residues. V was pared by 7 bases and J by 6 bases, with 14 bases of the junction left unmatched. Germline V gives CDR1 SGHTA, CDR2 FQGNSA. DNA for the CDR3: TGTGCCAGCACCCGAACTTTCAGACAGGGGGCGGATGGCTACACCTTC. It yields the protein CASTRTFRQGADGYTF.

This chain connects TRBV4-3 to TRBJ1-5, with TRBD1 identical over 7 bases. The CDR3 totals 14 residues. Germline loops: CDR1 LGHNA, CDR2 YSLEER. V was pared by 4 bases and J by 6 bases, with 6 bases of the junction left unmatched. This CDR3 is CASSPDRWVQPQHF. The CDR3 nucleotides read TGCGCCAGCAGCCCGGACAGGTGGGTTCAGCCCCAGCATTTT.

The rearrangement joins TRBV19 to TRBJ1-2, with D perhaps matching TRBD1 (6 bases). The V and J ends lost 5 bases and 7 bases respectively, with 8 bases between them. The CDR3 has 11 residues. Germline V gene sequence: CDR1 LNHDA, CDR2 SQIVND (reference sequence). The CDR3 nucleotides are TGTGCCAGTAGTGGACAGAGTGGCTACACCTTC. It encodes CASSGQSGYTF.

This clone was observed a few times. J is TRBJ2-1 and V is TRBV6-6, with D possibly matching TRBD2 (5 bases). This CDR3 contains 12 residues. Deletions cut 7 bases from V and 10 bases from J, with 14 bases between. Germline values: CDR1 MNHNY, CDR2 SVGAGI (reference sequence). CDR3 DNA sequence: TGTGCCAGCACGCTGACGGGGTACGAGCAGTTCTTC. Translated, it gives CASTLTGYEQFF.

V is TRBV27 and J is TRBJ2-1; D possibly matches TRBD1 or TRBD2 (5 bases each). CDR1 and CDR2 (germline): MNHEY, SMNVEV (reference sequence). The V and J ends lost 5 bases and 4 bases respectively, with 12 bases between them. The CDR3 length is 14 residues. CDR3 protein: CASSLRDGYNEQFF. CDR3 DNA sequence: TGTGCCAGCAGTCTCCGGGACGGATACAATGAGCAGTTCTTC.

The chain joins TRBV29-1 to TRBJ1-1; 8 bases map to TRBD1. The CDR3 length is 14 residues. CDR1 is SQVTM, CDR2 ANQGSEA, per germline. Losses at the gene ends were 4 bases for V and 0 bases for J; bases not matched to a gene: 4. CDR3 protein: CSVVWGQVNTEAFF. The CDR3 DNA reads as TGCAGCGTTGTCTGGGGACAGGTGAACACTGAAGCTTTCTTT.

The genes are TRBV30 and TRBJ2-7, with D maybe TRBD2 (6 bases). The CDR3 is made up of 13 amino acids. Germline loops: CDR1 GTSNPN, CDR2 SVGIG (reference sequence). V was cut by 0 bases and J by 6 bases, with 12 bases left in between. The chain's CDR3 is CAWSVERAFEQYF. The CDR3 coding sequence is TGTGCCTGGAGTGTCGAGCGGGCCTTCGAGCAGTACTTC.

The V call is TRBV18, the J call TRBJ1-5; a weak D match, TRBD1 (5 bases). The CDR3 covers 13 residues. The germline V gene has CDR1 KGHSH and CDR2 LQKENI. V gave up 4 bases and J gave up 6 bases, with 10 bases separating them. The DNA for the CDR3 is TGTGCCAGCTCACTTGGAGGGGCTCAGCCCCAGCATTTT. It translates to CASSLGGAQPQHF.

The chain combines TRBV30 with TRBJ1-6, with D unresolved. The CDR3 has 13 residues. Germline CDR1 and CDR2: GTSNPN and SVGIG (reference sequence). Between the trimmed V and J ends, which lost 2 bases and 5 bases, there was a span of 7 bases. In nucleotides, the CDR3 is TGTGCCTGGAGTCGGGCAGATAATTCACCCCTCCACTTT. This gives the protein CAWSRADNSPLHF.

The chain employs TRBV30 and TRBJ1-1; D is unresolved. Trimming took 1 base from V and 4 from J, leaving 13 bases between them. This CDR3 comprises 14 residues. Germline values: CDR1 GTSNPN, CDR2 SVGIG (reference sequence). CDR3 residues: CAWSGHLRGTEAFF. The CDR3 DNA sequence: TGTGCCTGGAGTGGACACTTGCGGGGCACTGAAGCTTTCTTT.

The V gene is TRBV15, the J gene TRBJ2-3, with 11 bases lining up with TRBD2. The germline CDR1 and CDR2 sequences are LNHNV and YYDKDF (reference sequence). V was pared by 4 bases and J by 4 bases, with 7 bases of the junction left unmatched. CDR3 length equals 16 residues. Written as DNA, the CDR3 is TGTGCCACCAGCACCGCCGGGACTAGCGGCGCAGATACGCAGTATTTT. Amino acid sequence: CATSTAGTSGADTQYF.

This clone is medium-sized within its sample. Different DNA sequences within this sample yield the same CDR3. As DNA, the CDR3 is TGTGCCAGCAGCGATCGACTAGCCGGCTACAATGAGCAGTTCTTC. Its translation: CASSDRLAGYNEQFF. This rearrangement joins TRBV7-9 to TRBJ2-1; 7 nucleotides line up with TRBD2. Losses at the gene ends were 5 bases for V and 3 bases for J; bases not matched to a gene: 7. The CDR3 loop spans 15 amino acids. The germline gives CDR1 SEHNR, CDR2 FQNEAQ (reference sequence).

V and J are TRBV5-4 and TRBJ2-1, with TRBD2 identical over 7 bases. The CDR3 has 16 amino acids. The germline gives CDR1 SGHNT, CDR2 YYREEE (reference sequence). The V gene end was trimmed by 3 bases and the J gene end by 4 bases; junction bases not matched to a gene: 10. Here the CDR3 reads CASSSAPSGAYNEQFF. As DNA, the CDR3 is TGTGCCAGCAGCTCAGCCCCCAGCGGGGCGTACAATGAGCAGTTCTTC.

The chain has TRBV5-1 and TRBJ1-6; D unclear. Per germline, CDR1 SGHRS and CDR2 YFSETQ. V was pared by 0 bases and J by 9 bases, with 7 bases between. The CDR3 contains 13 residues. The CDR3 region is CASSLDVASPLHF. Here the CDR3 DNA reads TGCGCCAGCAGCTTGGACGTAGCTTCACCCCTCCACTTT.

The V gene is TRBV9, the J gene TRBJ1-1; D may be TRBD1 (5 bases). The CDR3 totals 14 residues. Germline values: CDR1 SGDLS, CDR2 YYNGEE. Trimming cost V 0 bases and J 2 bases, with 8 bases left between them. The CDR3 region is CASSVDGTNTEAFF. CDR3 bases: TGTGCCAGCAGCGTAGACGGGACTAACACTGAAGCTTTCTTT.

CDR3 sequence reads: CASTIRWDWTRETQYF. CDR3 nucleotides: TGCGCCAGCACCATACGATGGGATTGGACCCGGGAGACCCAGTACTTC. The chain links TRBV23-1 to TRBJ2-5; the D is unclear. TRBV23-1 is an open reading frame whose function is uncertain. Trimming took 7 bases from V and 5 from J, leaving 23 bases between them. This CDR3 is 16 amino acids long.

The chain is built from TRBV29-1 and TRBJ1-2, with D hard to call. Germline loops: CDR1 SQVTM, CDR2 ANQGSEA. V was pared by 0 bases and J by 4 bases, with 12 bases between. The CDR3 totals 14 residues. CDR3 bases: TGCAGCGTTGAAGAACGCGGTGGCGGCTATGGCTACACCTTC. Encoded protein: CSVEERGGGYGYTF.

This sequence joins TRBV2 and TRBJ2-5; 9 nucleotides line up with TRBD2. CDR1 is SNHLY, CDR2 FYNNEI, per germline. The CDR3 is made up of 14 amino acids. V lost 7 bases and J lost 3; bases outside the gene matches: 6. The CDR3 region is CASKGLAGKETQYF. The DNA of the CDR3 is TGTGCCAGCAAGGGGCTAGCGGGGAAAGAGACCCAGTACTTC.

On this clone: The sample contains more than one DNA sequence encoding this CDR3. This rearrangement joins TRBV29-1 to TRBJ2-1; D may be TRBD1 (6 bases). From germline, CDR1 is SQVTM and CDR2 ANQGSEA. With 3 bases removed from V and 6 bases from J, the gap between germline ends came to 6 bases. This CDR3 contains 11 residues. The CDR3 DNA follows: TGCAGCGTTGACAGGGGCAATGAGCAGTTCTTC. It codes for CSVDRGNEQFF.

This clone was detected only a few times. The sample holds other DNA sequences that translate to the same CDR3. Here the CDR3 reads CSVGVTGETQYF. The DNA of the CDR3 is TGCAGCGTTGGTGTTACGGGTGAGACCCAGTACTTC. The chain has TRBV29-1 and TRBJ2-5, with D unresolved. Germline assignment: CDR1 SQVTM and CDR2 ANQGSEA. This CDR3 region has 12 residues. Between the trimmed V and J ends, which lost 4 bases and 5 bases, there was a span of 11 bases.

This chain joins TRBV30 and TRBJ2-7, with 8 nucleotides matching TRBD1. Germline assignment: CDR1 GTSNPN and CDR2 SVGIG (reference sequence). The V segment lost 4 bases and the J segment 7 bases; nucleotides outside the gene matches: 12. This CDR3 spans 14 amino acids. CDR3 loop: CAWTRTGSSREQYF. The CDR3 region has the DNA TGTGCCTGGACCCGGACAGGGTCTTCGCGTGAGCAGTACTTC.

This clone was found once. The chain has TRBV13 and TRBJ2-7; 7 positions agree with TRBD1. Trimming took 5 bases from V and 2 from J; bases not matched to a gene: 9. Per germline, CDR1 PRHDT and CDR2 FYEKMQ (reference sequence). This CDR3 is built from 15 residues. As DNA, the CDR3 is TGTGCCAGCAGCCCACGGGACAGCGTCACCTACGAGCAGTACTTC. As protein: CASSPRDSVTYEQYF.